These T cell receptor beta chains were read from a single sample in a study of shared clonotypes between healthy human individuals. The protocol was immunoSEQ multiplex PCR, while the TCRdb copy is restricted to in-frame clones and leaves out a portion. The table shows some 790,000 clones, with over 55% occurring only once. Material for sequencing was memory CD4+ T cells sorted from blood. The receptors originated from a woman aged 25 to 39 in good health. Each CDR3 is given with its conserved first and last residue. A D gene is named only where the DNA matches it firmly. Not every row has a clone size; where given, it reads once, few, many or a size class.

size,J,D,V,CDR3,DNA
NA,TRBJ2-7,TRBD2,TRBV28,CASRKGGLPEQYF,TGTGCCAGTCGAAAGGGAGGGCTACCGGAGCAGTACTTC
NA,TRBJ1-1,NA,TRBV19,CASSIRGISSINTEAFF,TGTGCCAGTAGTATTAGGGGGATCTCATCCATAAACACTGAAGCTTTCTTT
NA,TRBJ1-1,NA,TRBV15,CATSRGVSRGPEAFF,TGTGCCACCAGCCGAGGGGTGTCAAGAGGACCTGAAGCTTTCTTT
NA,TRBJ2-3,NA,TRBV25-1,CASSVQADHSSTDTQYF,TGTGCCAGCAGTGTACAGGCCGACCACTCTAGCACAGATACGCAGTATTTT
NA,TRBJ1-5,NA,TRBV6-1,CASSERAVGSQPQHF,TGTGCCAGCAGTGAGAGGGCGGTCGGGAGTCAGCCCCAGCATTTT
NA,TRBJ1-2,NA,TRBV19,CASQKNYGYTF,TGTGCCAGCCAGAAGAACTATGGCTACACCTTC
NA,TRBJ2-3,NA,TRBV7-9,CASSEGFSTDTQYF,TGTGCCAGCAGCGAGGGGTTTAGCACAGATACGCAGTATTTT
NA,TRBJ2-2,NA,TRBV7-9,CASSWGQYANTGELFF,TGTGCCAGCAGCTGGGGCCAATATGCGAACACCGGGGAGCTGTTTTTT
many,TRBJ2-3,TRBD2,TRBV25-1,CASSVTSGPFSTDTQYF,TGTGCCAGCAGTGTGACTAGCGGACCGTTTAGCACAGATACGCAGTATTTT
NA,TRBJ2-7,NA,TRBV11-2,CASSLLSGVSKEQYF,TGTGCCAGCAGCTTACTATCGGGAGTATCGAAAGAGCAGTACTTC
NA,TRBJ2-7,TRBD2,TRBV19,CASSLRAGSGRAYEQYF,TGTGCCAGTAGTCTCAGGGCAGGATCCGGGAGGGCCTACGAGCAGTACTTC
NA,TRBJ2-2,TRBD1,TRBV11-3,CASSSGQGSNGELFF,TGTGCCAGCAGCAGCGGACAGGGAAGCAACGGGGAGCTGTTTTTT
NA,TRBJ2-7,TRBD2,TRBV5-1,CASRGGSYEQYF,TGCGCCAGCAGGGGCGGGAGCTACGAGCAGTACTTC
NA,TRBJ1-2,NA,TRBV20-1,CSGPLNYGYTF,TGCAGTGGGCCCCTTAACTATGGCTACACCTTC
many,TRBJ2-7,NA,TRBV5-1,CASSLGGFNSYEQYF,TGCGCCAGCAGCTTGGGCGGATTCAACTCCTACGAGCAGTACTTC
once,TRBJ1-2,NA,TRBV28,CASSQIGDSDAYGYTF,TGTGCCAGCAGCCAAATAGGGGATTCAGACGCCTATGGCTACACCTTC
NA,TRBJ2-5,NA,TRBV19,CASSIGTGLSQETQYF,TGTGCCAGTAGTATCGGTACGGGGCTATCCCAAGAGACCCAGTACTTC
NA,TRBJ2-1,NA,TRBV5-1,CASGTTTGNYNEQFF,TGCGCCAGCGGCACGACGACTGGGAACTACAATGAGCAGTTCTTC
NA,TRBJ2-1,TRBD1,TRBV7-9,CASSLAGTGGNEQFF,TGTGCCAGCAGCTTAGCTGGGACAGGGGGCAATGAGCAGTTCTTC
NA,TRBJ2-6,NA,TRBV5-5,CASSLGTYSGANVLTF,TGTGCCAGCAGCTTAGGGACATACTCTGGGGCCAACGTCCTGACTTTC
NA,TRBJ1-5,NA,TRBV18,CASSPGPGPTGQPQHF,TGTGCCAGCTCACCAGGTCCGGGCCCCACGGGCCAGCCCCAGCATTTT
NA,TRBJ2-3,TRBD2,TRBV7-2,CASSRTSGASSTQYF,TGTGCCAGCAGCCGTACTAGCGGTGCGTCGAGTACGCAGTATTTT
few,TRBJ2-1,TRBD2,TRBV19,CASSIDQTSGSPYNEQFF,TGTGCCAGTAGTATAGACCAGACTAGCGGGAGCCCCTACAATGAGCAGTTCTTC
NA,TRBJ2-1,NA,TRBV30,CAWSVIYNEQFF,TGTGCCTGGAGTGTAATCTACAATGAGCAGTTCTTC
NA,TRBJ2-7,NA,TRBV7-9,CATGQGADYEQYF,TGTGCCACCGGCCAAGGAGCTGACTACGAGCAGTACTTC
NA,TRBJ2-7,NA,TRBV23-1,CATQAASRYF,TGCGCCACACAAGCGGCTAGTCGGTACTTC
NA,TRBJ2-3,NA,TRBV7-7,CASSPDSGTQYF,TGTGCCAGCAGTCCGGACAGCGGTACGCAGTATTTT
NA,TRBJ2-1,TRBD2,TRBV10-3,CAISFGLAEVYNEQFF,TGTGCCATCAGTTTCGGACTAGCGGAGGTCTACAATGAGCAGTTCTTC
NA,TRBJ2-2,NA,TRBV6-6,CASSYSSVKDGELFF,TGTGCCAGCAGTTACTCATCTGTAAAGGACGGGGAGCTGTTTTTT
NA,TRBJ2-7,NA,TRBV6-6,CASSLDSRYEQYF,TGTGCCAGCAGTTTGGATAGCCGGTACGAGCAGTACTTC
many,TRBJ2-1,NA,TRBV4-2,CASSQVNEQFF,TGTGCCAGCAGCCAAGTAAATGAGCAGTTCTTC
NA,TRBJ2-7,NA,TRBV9,CASSQSGGEKQYF,TGTGCCAGCAGCCAATCCGGCGGAGAAAAGCAGTACTTC
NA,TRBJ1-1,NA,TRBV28,CASSSGLILRNTEAFF,TGTGCCAGCAGCTCCGGACTCATATTAAGGAACACTGAAGCTTTCTTT